This T cell receptor beta chain stems from a study of shared clonotypes between healthy human individuals. TCRdb's table, derived via immunoSEQ multiplex PCR, lists solely in-frame clones and lacks some. The table records some 1,400,000 clones, more than 95% of them present only once. This clone was detected once. The J segment lost 4 bases and the V segment lost 1 base, leaving 4 bases of the junction unmatched. Germline V gene sequence: CDR1 SGHRS, CDR2 YFSETQ. The CDR3 is made up of 16 amino acids. The genes are TRBV5-1 and TRBJ2-5, with 13 bases that match TRBD2. This receptor was identified in a man in his thirties or forties in good health. The specimen sequenced was naive CD4+ T cells sorted from blood. Sample subset: CD45RA+ positively selected. This chain's CDR3 is CASSLFGTSGTETQYF. DNA for the CDR3: TGCGCCAGCAGCTTGTTCGGGACTAGCGGGACAGAGACCCAGTACTTC.